The 21 T cell receptor beta chains below all came from one sample that was sequenced in a study of T cell responses to AZD1222 COVID-19 vaccine (dated by TCRdb to about 2021). Sample time point, as interpreted from the label and publication: about 28 days (+/-7) after the second vaccine dose. Library preparation employed the immunoSEQ multiplex PCR assay. The immuneACCESS repertoire file appears here via TCRdb, limited to in-frame rearrangements. These files lack a portion of the clones; in checked studies, under half of the deficit traces to unresolved V genes, and the cause of the others is not known. The table for this sample lists around 160,000 clones; approximately 94% of them were counted only once. The ten largest make up over 4.5% of the sample. The source was peripheral blood, collected 28 days after the second AZD1222 dose. These receptors all stem from an adult who received the AZD1222 COVID-19 vaccine.

The J gene is TRBJ1-2, the V gene TRBV27; 10 bases are a match to TRBD1. CDR1 and CDR2 from the germline V gene are MNHEY and SMNVEV (reference sequence). V dropped 6 bases and J dropped 7; count of bases not matched to a gene: 8. The CDR3 has 14 amino acids. The CDR3: CASSLAGQGSGYTF. CDR3 DNA sequence: TGTGCCAGCAGCCTAGCGGGACAGGGGTCTGGCTACACCTTC.

The rearrangement uses TRBV18 and TRBJ2-7; 11 nucleotides align to TRBD2. This CDR3 is 13 amino acids long. Germline V gene data show CDR1 as KGHSH and CDR2 as LQKENI. V trimming: 3 bases; J trimming: 6 bases; junction bases outside the gene matches: 1. The CDR3 region has the DNA TGTGCCAGCTCACCTGGACTAGCGGGCGAGCAGTACTTC. It specifies CASSPGLAGEQYF.

The chain combines TRBV3-1 (or the pseudogene TRBV3-2) with TRBJ2-7, with 8 bases matching TRBD1. Trimming cost V 0 bases and J 2 bases; bases outside gene matches: 3. The CDR3 length is 15 residues. The V gene's germline CDR1 is LGHDT and CDR2 YNNKEL (reference sequence). The CDR3 nucleotides read TGTGCCAGCAGCCAAGATTACAGGGGGACCTACGAGCAGTACTTC. Translated, it gives CASSQDYRGTYEQYF.

The chain couples TRBV6-2 or TRBV6-3 to TRBJ2-7; TRBD2 matches 7 bases. V gave up 6 bases and J gave up 0 bases; unmatched junction bases: 14. The CDR3 has 17 amino acids. The germline V gene encodes CDR1 MNHEY and CDR2 SVGEGT. The CDR3 loop reads CASSLREQLASSYEQYF. CDR3 coding DNA: TGTGCCAGCAGCCTTAGGGAACAACTAGCGAGCTCCTACGAGCAGTACTTC.

This clone came up a few times. The chain is built from TRBV12-5 and TRBJ1-1; 7 bases agree with TRBD1. Germline CDR1 LGHNT, CDR2 FRNRAP. The ends lost 6 bases at V and 6 bases at J; junction bases unmatched: 13. The CDR3 covers 15 residues. The CDR3 DNA is TGTGCTAGTGGACCCTCACAGGGGAGGTTCGCTGAAGCTTTCTTT. Translated: CASGPSQGRFAEAFF.

V is TRBV28 and J is TRBJ2-1, with no clear D. Germline CDR1 MDHEN, CDR2 SYDVKM. The CDR3 loop spans 13 amino acids. V lost 3 bases and J lost 4, with 7 bases in between. CDR3 nucleotide sequence: TGTGCCAGCAGTTTGTACAGTTACAATGAGCAGTTCTTC. Residues: CASSLYSYNEQFF.

The chain uses TRBV29-1 and TRBJ2-5; TRBD2 matches 8 bases. Trimming cost V 6 bases and J 3 bases; bases outside gene matches: 6. This CDR3 is built from 13 residues. Germline lookup yields CDR1 SQVTM and CDR2 ANQGSEA. CDR3 protein: CSVDGLAKETQYF. CDR3 sequence (DNA): TGCAGCGTCGACGGACTAGCCAAAGAGACCCAGTACTTC.

This clone was detected only once. This CDR3 is also generated by other DNA sequences in the sample. The CDR3 here is CASSLRGTEAFF. Here the CDR3 DNA reads TGTGCCAGCAGCCTCAGAGGAACTGAAGCTTTCTTT. The chain employs TRBV28 and TRBJ1-1; D ambiguous. The CDR3 contains 12 residues. V was pared by 6 bases and J by 5 bases, with 10 bases between. Germline loops: CDR1 MDHEN, CDR2 SYDVKM.

The chain is built from TRBV5-6 and TRBJ2-1; D unresolved. Looked up from germline, CDR1 is SGHDT and CDR2 is YYEEEE. V lost 6 bases and J 5 bases, leaving 15 bases between the germline ends. The CDR3 contains 14 residues. The CDR3 loop reads CASNFRSWNNEQFF. In nucleotides, the CDR3 is TGTGCCAGCAACTTCCGTAGCTGGAACAATGAGCAGTTCTTC.

The count of this clone is one. The identical CDR3 is also encoded by other nucleotide sequences in the sample. The rearrangement joins TRBV7-9 to TRBJ2-7, with D maybe TRBD2 (6 bases). This CDR3 comprises 13 residues. The ends were cut back, 5 bases at V and 4 bases at J, with 12 bases in the middle. Germline CDR1 SEHNR, CDR2 FQNEAQ (reference sequence). CDR3 amino acids: CASSAGPLYEQYF. The CDR3 DNA reads TGTGCCAGCAGCGCGGGACCCCTATACGAGCAGTACTTC.

This chain connects TRBV19 to TRBJ2-3; the D is unclear. CDR3 length: 13 residues. Trimming removed 5 bases at V and 11 bases at J, with 17 bases between. CDR1 and CDR2 from the germline V gene are LNHDA and SQIVND (reference sequence). In DNA form, the CDR3 reads TGTGCCAGTAGTCGAGATTCGACCCGTAAGCAGTATTTT. As protein: CASSRDSTRKQYF.

The V and J genes are TRBV4-1 and TRBJ2-1; 11 bases map to TRBD2. The CDR3 is 17 residues long. Germline V gene data show CDR1 as MGHRA and CDR2 as YSYEKL. Trimming cost V 1 base and J 9 bases; bases outside gene matches: 11. The CDR3 protein is CASSQGATSGVISEQFF. CDR3 in DNA: TGCGCCAGCAGCCAAGGGGCGACTAGCGGGGTGATTAGTGAGCAGTTCTTC.

The chain employs TRBV18 and TRBJ2-2; no definite D call. The CDR3 consists of 15 residues. Germline loops: CDR1 KGHSH, CDR2 LQKENI. Trimming stripped 5 bases from V and 4 bases from J, with 14 bases between. CDR3 nucleotides: TGTGCCAGCTCAGCCTTGGAAACGAGCACCGGGGAGCTGTTTTTT. Its protein product is CASSALETSTGELFF.

The rearrangement links TRBV7-9 to TRBJ2-7; 14 bases map to TRBD2. Germline values: CDR1 SEHNR, CDR2 FQNEAQ (reference sequence). The CDR3 contains 15 residues. J was trimmed by 3 bases and V by 3 bases; bases with no gene match: 1. The CDR3 DNA reads as TGTGCCAGCAGCTTCGGGACTAGCGGGAGCTACGAGCAGTACTTC. Translating gives CASSFGTSGSYEQYF.

V gene TRBV6-5 combines with J gene TRBJ1-2; possibly TRBD1 for D (5 bases). The germline V gene has CDR1 MNHEY and CDR2 SVGAGI. Trimming took 2 bases from V and 0 from J, leaving 10 bases between them. CDR3 size: 15 residues. DNA for the CDR3: TGTGCCAGCAGTTACGGCAGGGTGTCTAACTATGGCTACACCTTC. This codes for CASSYGRVSNYGYTF.

The chain uses TRBV5-1 and TRBJ2-5; 10 nucleotides align to TRBD1. V shed 1 base, J shed 4 bases, and the junction held 7 bases outside the gene matches. This CDR3 spans 16 amino acids. Germline assignment: CDR1 SGHRS and CDR2 YFSETQ. CDR3 sequence reads: CASSLLGTGAGETQYF. DNA for the CDR3: TGCGCCAGCAGCTTGTTAGGGACAGGGGCCGGAGAGACCCAGTACTTC. Filled out from reference TRBV5-1 and TRBJ2-5, the complete variable domain reads KAGVTQTPRYLIKTRGQQVTLSCSPISGHRSVSWYQQTPGQGLQFLFEYFSETQRNKGNFPGRFSGRQFSNSRSEMNVSTLELGDSALYLCASSLLGTGAGETQYFGPGTRLLVL.

This chain connects TRBV7-6 to TRBJ1-3; a possible D gene is TRBD1 (5 bases). This CDR3 has 17 residues. The V gene's germline CDR1 is SGHVS and CDR2 FNYEAQ. V was cut by 0 bases and J by 0 bases, with 12 bases left in between. The CDR3 is CASSLAPAGNSGNTIYF. In DNA, the CDR3 is TGTGCCAGCAGCTTAGCCCCTGCAGGGAACTCTGGAAACACCATATATTTT.

This chain uses TRBV6-5 with TRBJ1-2; TRBD1 matches 8 bases. Germline trimming cut 2 bases from V and 0 bases from J; bases unmatched to any gene: 2. Germline-derived CDR1 and CDR2 are MNHEY and SVGAGI. The CDR3 is made up of 15 amino acids. The chain's CDR3 is CASSYGQGSNYGYTF. DNA of the CDR3: TGTGCCAGCAGTTACGGACAGGGTTCTAACTATGGCTACACCTTC.

The chain uses TRBV5-1 and TRBJ1-1; 7 bases match TRBD1. The CDR3 is made up of 17 amino acids. The V gene's germline CDR1 is SGHRS and CDR2 YFSETQ. V was clipped by 4 bases and J by 0 bases; unmatched bases: 12. The CDR3 coding sequence is TGCGCCAGCAGCCCCGGACAGGCATCAGCTCTGAACACTGAAGCTTTCTTT. This encodes CASSPGQASALNTEAFF.

CDR3: CASSPSGQGYEKLFF. In DNA, the CDR3 is TGTGCCAGCTCACCGTCGGGACAGGGTTATGAAAAACTGTTTTTT. The J gene is TRBJ1-4, the V gene TRBV18; 9 nucleotides agree with TRBD1. This CDR3 is 15 amino acids long. Trimming cost V 3 bases and J 6 bases; bases outside gene matches: 5. Germline V gene lookup returns CDR1 KGHSH and CDR2 LQKENI.

V is TRBV11-2 and J is TRBJ1-4; D ambiguous. This CDR3 contains 18 residues. The V gene's germline CDR1 is SGHAT and CDR2 FQNNGV. V lost 5 bases and J 6 bases, leaving 25 bases between the germline ends. The chain's CDR3 is CASSPPLRYRSTDEKLFF. CDR3 DNA: TGTGCCAGCAGCCCACCCCTTCGCTACAGATCAACCGATGAAAAACTGTTTTTT.